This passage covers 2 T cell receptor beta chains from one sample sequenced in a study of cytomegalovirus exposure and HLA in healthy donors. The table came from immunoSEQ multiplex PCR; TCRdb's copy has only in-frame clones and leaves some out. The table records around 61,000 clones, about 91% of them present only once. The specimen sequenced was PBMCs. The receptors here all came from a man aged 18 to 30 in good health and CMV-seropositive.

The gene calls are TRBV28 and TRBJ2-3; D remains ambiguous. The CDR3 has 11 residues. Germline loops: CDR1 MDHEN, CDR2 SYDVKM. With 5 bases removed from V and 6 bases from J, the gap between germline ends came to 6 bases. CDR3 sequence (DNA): TGTGCCAGCAGTCTACCCGATACGCAGTATTTT. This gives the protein CASSLPDTQYF.

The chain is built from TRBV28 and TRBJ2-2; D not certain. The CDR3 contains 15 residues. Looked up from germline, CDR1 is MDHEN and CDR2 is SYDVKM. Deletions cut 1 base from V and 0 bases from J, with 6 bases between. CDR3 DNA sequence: TGTGCCAGCAGTTTATTCCGAGCGAACACCGGGGAGCTGTTTTTT. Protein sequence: CASSLFRANTGELFF.